These 2 T cell receptor beta chains share one sample of origin, sequenced in a study of cytomegalovirus exposure and HLA in healthy donors. Only in-frame clones appear in the TCRdb table, and some are missing; sequencing was by immunoSEQ multiplex PCR. The sample holds under 400,000 clones, approximately 88% seen once. Sequencing was performed on PBMCs. These receptors were collected from a man aged 25-40 years in good health and CMV-seronegative.

The chain employs TRBV19 and TRBJ1-4; TRBD1 matches 9 bases. Germline loops: CDR1 LNHDA, CDR2 SQIVND (reference sequence). After removal of 1 base from V and 3 bases from J, the junction contained 12 bases not matched to a gene. The CDR3 extends over 19 amino acids. The CDR3 bases are TGTGCCAGTAGTATAGCTACAGGGGGCAATATCATTGCTAATGAAAAACTGTTTTTT. It encodes CASSIATGGNIIANEKLFF.

The chain has TRBV7-9 and TRBJ2-7; maybe TRBD1 (6 bases). V lost 7 bases and J 5 bases, leaving 18 bases between the germline ends. This CDR3 has 14 residues. Germline CDR1 SEHNR, CDR2 FQNEAQ (reference sequence). This CDR3 is CASKWVSGTNEQYF. The CDR3 bases are TGTGCCAGCAAATGGGTGTCCGGGACAAACGAGCAGTACTTC.